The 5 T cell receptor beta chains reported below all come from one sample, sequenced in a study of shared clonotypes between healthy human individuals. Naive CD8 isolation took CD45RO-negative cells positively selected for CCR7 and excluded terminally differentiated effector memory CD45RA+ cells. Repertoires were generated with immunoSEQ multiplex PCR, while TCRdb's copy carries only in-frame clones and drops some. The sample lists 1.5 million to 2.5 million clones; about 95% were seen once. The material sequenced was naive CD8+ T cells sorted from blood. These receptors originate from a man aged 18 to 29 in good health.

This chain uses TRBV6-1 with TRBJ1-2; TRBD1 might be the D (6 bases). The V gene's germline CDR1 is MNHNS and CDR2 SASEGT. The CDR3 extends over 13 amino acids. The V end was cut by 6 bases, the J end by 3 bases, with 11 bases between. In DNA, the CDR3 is TGTGCCAGCAGACACAGGGTCGACTATGGCTACACCTTC. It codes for CASRHRVDYGYTF.

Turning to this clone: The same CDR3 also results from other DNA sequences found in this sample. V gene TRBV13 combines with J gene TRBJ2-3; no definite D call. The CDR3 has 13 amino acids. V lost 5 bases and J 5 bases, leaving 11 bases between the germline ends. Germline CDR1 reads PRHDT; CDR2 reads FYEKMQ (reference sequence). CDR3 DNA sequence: TGTGCCAGCAGCCCCTCCTCGGGAGATACGCAGTATTTT. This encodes CASSPSSGDTQYF.

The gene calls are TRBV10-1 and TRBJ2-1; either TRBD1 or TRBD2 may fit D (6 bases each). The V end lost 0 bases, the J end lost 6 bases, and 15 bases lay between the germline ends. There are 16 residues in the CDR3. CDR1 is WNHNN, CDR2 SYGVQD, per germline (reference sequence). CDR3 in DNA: TGCGCCAGCAGTGAGTCTCGGGGAGGCAGGGGCAATGAGCAGTTCTTC. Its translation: CASSESRGGRGNEQFF.

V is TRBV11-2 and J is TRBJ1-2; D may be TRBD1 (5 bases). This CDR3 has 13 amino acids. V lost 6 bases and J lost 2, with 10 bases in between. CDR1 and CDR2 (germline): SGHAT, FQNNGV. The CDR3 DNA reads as TGTGCCAGCAGTTCTCAGGGCAACTATGGCTACACCTTC. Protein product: CASSSQGNYGYTF. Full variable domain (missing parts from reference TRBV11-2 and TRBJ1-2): EAGVAQSPRYKIIEKRQSVAFWCNPISGHATLYWYQQILGQGPKLLIQFQNNGVVDDSQLPKDRFSAERLKGVDSTLKIQPAKLEDSAVYLCASSSQGNYGYTFGSGTRLTVV.

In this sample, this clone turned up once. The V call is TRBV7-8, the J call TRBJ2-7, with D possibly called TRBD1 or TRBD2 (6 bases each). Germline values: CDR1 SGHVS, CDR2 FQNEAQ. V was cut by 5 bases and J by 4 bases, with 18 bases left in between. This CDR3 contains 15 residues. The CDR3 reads CASSVPGGGNYEQYF. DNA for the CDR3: TGTGCCAGCAGCGTTCCCGGGGGCGGGAATTACGAGCAGTACTTC.